This T cell receptor beta chain was sequenced for a study of Graves' ophthalmopathy and Graves' hyperthyroidism. The study amplified TCR beta CDR3 regions using RNA transcripts. Second-round multiplex PCR followed a first-round RT-PCR using HTBI primers. TCRdb passed the multiplex PCR reads through MiXCR, listing each CDR3 protein once. The sample has hundreds of thousands of distinct CDR3 sequences; roughly 39% are singletons. This clonotype appeared a few times. CDR3 length: 15 residues. After removal of 7 bases from V and 7 bases from J, the junction contained 11 bases not matched to a gene. Germline V gene data show CDR1 as LNHDA and CDR2 as SQIVND (reference sequence).

Input material: peripheral blood. This receptor was taken from an adult man with Graves' ophthalmopathy. This rearrangement joins TRBV19 to TRBJ1-4; 8 bases match TRBD1. In nucleotides, the CDR3 is TGTGCCAGTAAGCAGGGGCAGGGGGCGAGTGAAAAACTGTTTTTT. Its protein product is CASKQGQGASEKLFF.